This T cell receptor (beta chain) derives from a study of T cells in Graves' hyperthyroidism and ophthalmopathy. Whole-study context: The blood sample was taken at first diagnosis, before treatment began.

TCR beta CDR3 regions were amplified from RNA. A first-round RT-PCR of the TCR CDR3 used the HTBI primer set. One entry per CDR3 protein results from TCRdb running MiXCR on the multiplex PCR reads. The sample has about 570,000 distinct CDR3 sequences; around 15% are singletons. Study results and caveats: The majority of expanded thyroid clonotypes above 0.001 also appeared in blood.

This clonotype was counted at least ten times. What it binds is unknown. The CDR3 has 15 residues. After removal of 1 base from V and 5 bases from J, the junction contained 2 bases not matched to a gene. The V gene's germline CDR1 is LGHDT and CDR2 YNNKEL (reference sequence). The receptor was derived from a woman between 35 and 50 years old with Graves' hyperthyroidism. Sequencing was carried out using blood. The chain recombines TRBV3-1 with TRBJ2-1, with TRBD2 matching over 10 bases. The chain's CDR3 is CASSQGTSGHNEQFF. The CDR3 DNA reads TGTGCCAGCAGCCAAGGGACTAGCGGCCACAATGAGCAGTTCTTC.